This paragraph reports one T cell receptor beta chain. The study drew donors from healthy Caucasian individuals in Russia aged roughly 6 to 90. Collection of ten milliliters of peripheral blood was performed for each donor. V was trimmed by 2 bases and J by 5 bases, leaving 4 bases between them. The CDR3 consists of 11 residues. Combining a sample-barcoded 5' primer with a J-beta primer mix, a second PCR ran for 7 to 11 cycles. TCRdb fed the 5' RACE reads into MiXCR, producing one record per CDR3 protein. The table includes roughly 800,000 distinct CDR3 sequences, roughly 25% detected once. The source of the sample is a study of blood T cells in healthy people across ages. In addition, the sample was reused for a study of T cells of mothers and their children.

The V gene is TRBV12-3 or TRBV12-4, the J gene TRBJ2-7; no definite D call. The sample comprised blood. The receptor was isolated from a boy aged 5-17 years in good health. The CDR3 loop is CASSLLDEQYF. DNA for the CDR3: TGTGCCAGCAGTTTATTGGACGAGCAGTACTTC.